This TCR beta chain appears in the sequencing data of a study of regulatory T cells in long-lasting Graves disease. Building the TCR beta libraries relied on iRepertoire HTBI primers, and CDR3 regions underwent Arm-PCR. TCRdb reprocessed the multiplex PCR reads with MiXCR, giving one entry per CDR3 protein. This sample carries approximately 470,000 distinct CDR3 sequences, 20% of them seen once, and the ten largest clones take over 7.5%. The ends were cut back, 6 bases at V and 4 bases at J, with 12 bases in the middle. This CDR3 comprises 13 residues. CDR1 is SEHNR and CDR2 is FQNEAQ in the germline V gene (reference sequence). Time point noted: persistent/refractory GD, antithyroid drugs over 5 years with positive TRAb. PBMC-derived RNA was used for the TCR library. This clonotype was recorded many times.

The material was peripheral blood mononuclear cells (PBMCs), obtained when the disease was refractory, from a patient treated with antithyroid drugs. The J gene is TRBJ1-1, the V gene TRBV7-9; D not resolved. The origin of this receptor is a female donor with Graves disease. CDR3 sequence: CASRGRRSTEAFF. The CDR3 DNA is TGTGCCAGCAGGGGGAGGAGGTCCACTGAAGCTTTCTTT.